What follows are 22 T cell receptor beta chains derived from one specimen sequenced in a study of blood T cell repertoires in COVID-19. Profiled with immunoSEQ multiplex PCR; TCRdb holds only in-frame clones, not every one. This sample has tens of thousands of clones; around nine tenths occur once, and the top ten carry around 4.5%. The specimen was peripheral blood. All receptors come from a man in his forties or fifties with active or convalescent COVID-19.

The chain carries TRBV29-1 and TRBJ1-1, with D maybe TRBD1 (5 bases). The V end lost 4 bases, the J end lost 2 bases, and 8 bases lay between the germline ends. The length of the CDR3 is 12 residues. Germline loops: CDR1 SQVTM, CDR2 ANQGSEA. CDR3 loop: CSVGQTNTEAFF. The CDR3 region has the DNA TGCAGCGTTGGACAGACAAACACTGAAGCTTTCTTT.

The chain uses TRBV7-6 and TRBJ2-3; 9 bases are a match to TRBD2. With V trimmed by 1 base and J by 4 bases, 6 bases remained unmatched. The CDR3 extends over 16 amino acids. Germline V gene data show CDR1 as SGHVS and CDR2 as FNYEAQ. This chain's CDR3 is CASSLVWGGGADTQYF. CDR3 bases: TGTGCCAGCAGCTTAGTTTGGGGCGGGGGGGCAGATACGCAGTATTTT.

The rearrangement links TRBV28 to TRBJ1-2; D unresolved. Germline V CDR1 and CDR2: MDHEN, SYDVKM. This CDR3 has 13 residues. The V gene lost 6 bases and the J gene lost 4 bases, with 12 bases spanning the gap. The CDR3 DNA reads as TGTGCCAGCAGGGCGGGCGGATCCTATGGCTACACCTTC. Its protein is CASRAGGSYGYTF.

The rearrangement uses TRBV5-1 and TRBJ2-3, with TRBD1 matching 8 bases. Germline CDR1 and CDR2: SGHRS and YFSETQ. V shed 4 bases and J 4 bases; nucleotides not matched to a gene: 17. CDR3 length: 18 residues. This chain's CDR3 is CASSRSVTRQGRSDTQYF. DNA of the CDR3: TGCGCCAGCAGCCGATCCGTAACTCGACAGGGGCGATCAGATACGCAGTATTTT.

The CDR3 region has the DNA TGCGCCAGCACGAGACAAGAGACCCAGTACTTC. It is translated as CASTRQETQYF. The chain is built from TRBV5-1 and TRBJ2-5; no definite D call. Between the trimmed V and J ends, which lost 6 bases and 2 bases, there was a span of 5 bases. The germline V gene encodes CDR1 SGHRS and CDR2 YFSETQ. The CDR3 consists of 11 residues.

The rearrangement links TRBV7-2 to TRBJ2-6; TRBD1 agrees at 9 bases. The CDR3 covers 18 residues. Losses at the gene ends were 2 bases for V and 2 bases for J; bases not matched to a gene: 7. The germline CDR1 and CDR2 sequences are SGHTA and FQGNSA. DNA for the CDR3: TGTGCCAGCAGCTTAAACAGGGGGCGAGAAACTGGGGCCAACGTCCTGACTTTC. Amino acid sequence: CASSLNRGRETGANVLTF.

Notes on this clone: The same CDR3 arises from other DNA sequences in this sample as well. The V and J genes are TRBV7-2 and TRBJ2-3; D perhaps matches TRBD2 (7 bases). This CDR3 is 15 amino acids long. Germline values: CDR1 SGHTA, CDR2 FQGNSA. V lost 0 bases, J lost 3 bases, and 10 bases lay in between. The CDR3 sequence: CASSLAGGRTDTQYF. CDR3 DNA sequence: TGTGCCAGCAGCTTAGCGGGGGGGCGGACAGATACGCAGTATTTT.

V is TRBV4-3 and J is TRBJ2-1, with 9 bases identical to TRBD1. V lost 5 bases and J lost 5; bases outside the gene matches: 7. Germline V gene lookup returns CDR1 LGHNA and CDR2 YSLEER. This CDR3 spans 15 amino acids. The CDR3 is CASSKVGTGNNEQFF. CDR3 sequence (DNA): TGCGCCAGCAGCAAGGTAGGGACAGGGAACAATGAGCAGTTCTTC.

In its sample, this clone was seen a few times. The chain carries TRBV29-1 and TRBJ2-1; possibly TRBD1 for D (6 bases). The germline gives CDR1 SQVTM, CDR2 ANQGSEA. The CDR3 consists of 13 residues. V lost 6 bases and J lost 4, with 13 bases in between. The CDR3 spells CSVVIQGYNEQFF. DNA of the CDR3: TGCAGCGTCGTAATACAGGGATACAATGAGCAGTTCTTC.

V is TRBV19 and J is TRBJ2-7; 7 bases match TRBD1. Germline V gene sequence: CDR1 LNHDA, CDR2 SQIVND (reference sequence). This CDR3 spans 14 amino acids. The V gene end was trimmed by 4 bases and the J gene end by 3 bases; junction bases not matched to a gene: 6. This CDR3 is CASSSGTVFYEQYF. In nucleotides, the CDR3 is TGTGCCAGTAGTAGTGGGACAGTTTTCTACGAGCAGTACTTC.

This clone was counted a single time. The V call is TRBV7-9, the J call TRBJ2-1; D call uncertain. The CDR3 extends over 12 amino acids. Trimming stripped 1 base from V and 9 bases from J, with 7 bases between. The V gene's germline CDR1 is SEHNR and CDR2 FQNEAQ (reference sequence). In DNA form, the CDR3 reads TGTGCCAGCAGCTTAGTGTTTAGTGAGCAGTTCTTC. Translating gives CASSLVFSEQFF.

The chain combines TRBV4-1 with TRBJ2-3, with 8 bases lining up with TRBD2. The CDR3 spans 20 residues. J lost 3 bases, V lost 1 base, and 18 bases had no gene match. Looked up from germline, CDR1 is MGHRA and CDR2 is YSYEKL. CDR3 nucleotide sequence: TGCGCCAGCAGCCAAGTGCCGGGGGGGCTTTTTCCGGCTGGGACAGATACGCAGTATTTT. Its translation is CASSQVPGGLFPAGTDTQYF.

The genes are TRBV6-5 and TRBJ2-1; maybe TRBD1 (6 bases). V lost 4 bases and J lost 8, with 9 bases in between. The CDR3 loop spans 12 amino acids. Germline V gene lookup returns CDR1 MNHEY and CDR2 SVGAGI. CDR3 in amino acids: CASSSGAYEQFF. CDR3 in DNA: TGTGCCAGCAGTTCAGGGGCGTATGAGCAGTTCTTC.

J is TRBJ1-2 and V is TRBV30; 8 nucleotides agree with TRBD1. Germline assignment: CDR1 GTSNPN and CDR2 SVGIG (reference sequence). The trim removed 1 base at V and 2 bases at J, leaving 3 bases unmatched. The CDR3 extends over 14 amino acids. Here the CDR3 DNA reads TGTGCCTGGAGTGGGACAGGGCTAAACTATGGCTACACCTTC. Translating gives CAWSGTGLNYGYTF.

The chain links TRBV27 to TRBJ2-1, with 9 bases identical to TRBD1. The length of the CDR3 is 14 residues. The V gene end was trimmed by 5 bases and the J gene end by 10 bases; junction bases not matched to a gene: 9. Germline loops: CDR1 MNHEY, CDR2 SMNVEV (reference sequence). The CDR3 sequence: CASSKPGQGREQFF. CDR3 nucleotides: TGTGCCAGCAGTAAACCGGGACAGGGTCGAGAGCAGTTCTTC.

In DNA form, the CDR3 reads TGTGCCAGCAGCCATCGTCTAGCGGGGGGGTCTGGCACAGATACGCAGTATTTT. Translation gives CASSHRLAGGSGTDTQYF. The chain recombines TRBV3-1 (or the pseudogene TRBV3-2) with TRBJ2-3; TRBD2 aligns across 12 bases. Germline V gene lookup returns CDR1 LGHDT and CDR2 YNNKEL (reference sequence). The CDR3 covers 18 residues. The V segment lost 3 bases and the J segment 1 base; nucleotides outside the gene matches: 8.

The CDR3 sequence is CASSSSGRSGYNEQFF. DNA for the CDR3: TGTGCCAGTAGTTCGTCGGGTAGGAGCGGGTACAATGAGCAGTTCTTC. J is TRBJ2-1 and V is TRBV19; weak D call: TRBD2 (6 bases). V lost 5 bases to trimming and J lost 4 bases, with 18 bases between them. Germline V CDR1 and CDR2: LNHDA, SQIVND (reference sequence). This CDR3 spans 16 amino acids.

This chain connects TRBV5-1 to TRBJ2-3; 8 bases align to TRBD2. The V segment lost 6 bases and the J segment 2 bases; nucleotides outside the gene matches: 5. The CDR3 is 14 residues long. CDR1 SGHRS and CDR2 YFSETQ come from the germline V gene. In nucleotides, the CDR3 is TGCGCCAGCACCCCCGGGGGGGCCACAGATACGCAGTATTTT. This sequence encodes CASTPGGATDTQYF.

The rearrangement links TRBV16 to TRBJ1-2; 8 bases are a match to TRBD1. The CDR3 is 13 residues long. The germline V gene encodes CDR1 KGHSY and CDR2 FQNENV. V dropped 4 bases and J dropped 5; count of bases not matched to a gene: 3. The CDR3 DNA is TGTGCCAGCAGCCTGGGACAGGATTATGGCTACACCTTC. Translated: CASSLGQDYGYTF. The full variable domain, rest sourced from reference TRBV16 and TRBJ1-2, is GEEVAQTPKHLVRGEGQKAKLYCAPIKGHSYVFWYQQVLKNEFKFLISFQNENVFDETGMPKERFSAKCLPNSPCSLEIQATKLEDSAVYFCASSLGQDYGYTFGSGTRLTVV.

The chain combines TRBV7-6 with TRBJ1-4; 7 nucleotides line up with TRBD1. This CDR3 is built from 16 residues. J was trimmed by 5 bases and V by 5 bases; bases with no gene match: 11. Germline CDR1 reads SGHVS; CDR2 reads FNYEAQ. The CDR3 sequence: CASSPGPGQPNEKLFF. Written as DNA, the CDR3 is TGTGCCAGCAGCCCCGGACCGGGACAGCCAAATGAAAAACTGTTTTTT.

In DNA, the CDR3 is TGTGCCAGCAGCGTAGAGGGGAGGGAAATCACCGGGGAGCTGTTTTTT. This translates into CASSVEGREITGELFF. The chain combines TRBV9 with TRBJ2-2; 7 bases match TRBD2. This CDR3 is 16 amino acids long. V trimming: 0 bases; J trimming: 4 bases; junction bases outside the gene matches: 6. Germline values: CDR1 SGDLS, CDR2 YYNGEE.

In this sample, this clone turned up once. This sequence joins TRBV29-1 and TRBJ2-5; a weak D match, TRBD1 (6 bases). The CDR3 length is 14 residues. With 4 bases removed from V and 1 base from J, the gap between germline ends came to 13 bases. Germline V CDR1 and CDR2: SQVTM, ANQGSEA. CDR3 region: CSVGTVLLQETQYF. As DNA, the CDR3 is TGCAGCGTTGGGACAGTTCTACTCCAAGAGACCCAGTACTTC.